Listed here are 5 T cell receptor beta chains from one sample, sequenced in a study of cytomegalovirus exposure and HLA in healthy donors. Researchers ran the PCR with 60 Vbeta and 13 Jbeta primers. Assay: immunoSEQ multiplex PCR; the TCRdb copy retains only in-frame clones and omits some. The table lists approximately 180,000 clones, about four fifths of them singletons, with 0.95% to 1.4% in the top ten. The sequenced sample consisted of PBMCs. Receptors originate from a woman aged 40 to 55 in good health and CMV-seronegative.

This clone has a handful of counts. The J gene is TRBJ1-1, the V gene TRBV29-1; 7 bases fit TRBD1. Per germline, CDR1 SQVTM and CDR2 ANQGSEA. The CDR3 loop spans 14 amino acids. V lost 2 bases, J lost 1 base, and 4 bases stayed unmatched. CDR3 in amino acids: CSVELNRGNTEAFF. The CDR3 coding sequence is TGCAGCGTTGAACTAAACAGGGGGAACACTGAAGCTTTCTTT. The variable domain in full, with the rest retrieved from reference TRBV29-1 and TRBJ1-1, is SAVISQKPSRDICQRGTSLTIQCQVDSQVTMMFWYRQQPGQSLTLIATANQGSEATYESGFVIDKFPISRPNLTFSTLTVSNMSPEDSSIYLCSVELNRGNTEAFFGQGTRLTVV.

A single count supports this clone. Germline is not matched at one junction end, which may reflect a read error. Other DNA sequences in this sample translate to the same CDR3. V is TRBV4-3 and J is TRBJ2-1; 10 bases are a match to TRBD2. The CDR3 has 20 amino acids. Germline loops: CDR1 LGHNA, CDR2 YSLEER. The CDR3 DNA follows: TGCGCCAGTAGCCAAGGGCTCAGGGCTAGCGGGAGTGCGTCCTACAATGAGCAGTTCTTC. Translating it yields CASSQGLRASGSASYNEQFF.

The chain uses TRBV7-9 and TRBJ2-7; maybe TRBD1 (6 bases). The CDR3 sequence is 16 residues long. Per germline, CDR1 SEHNR and CDR2 FQNEAQ (reference sequence). Trimming cost V 2 bases and J 1 base, with 15 bases left between them. The CDR3 loop reads CASSLYRTAISYEQYF. DNA for the CDR3: TGTGCCAGCAGCTTATATCGGACAGCGATATCCTACGAGCAGTACTTC.

The chain joins TRBV2 to TRBJ2-5, with a possible D match to TRBD2 (6 bases). CDR1 is SNHLY, CDR2 FYNNEI, per germline. Trimming stripped 4 bases from V and 2 bases from J, with 11 bases between. The CDR3 consists of 14 residues. CDR3 bases: TGTGCCAGCAGTGGAATGGCGGGACAAGAGACCCAGTACTTC. It yields the protein CASSGMAGQETQYF.

This chain uses TRBV5-4 with TRBJ2-1; 8 bases align to TRBD2. The CDR3 contains 16 residues. The germline V gene encodes CDR1 SGHNT and CDR2 YYREEE (reference sequence). Trimming removed 4 bases from V and 4 bases from J; junction bases left unmatched: 10. The DNA of the CDR3 is TGTGCCAGCAGCCCGCAGGGCGGGAGGCCTTACAATGAGCAGTTCTTC. It yields the protein CASSPQGGRPYNEQFF.